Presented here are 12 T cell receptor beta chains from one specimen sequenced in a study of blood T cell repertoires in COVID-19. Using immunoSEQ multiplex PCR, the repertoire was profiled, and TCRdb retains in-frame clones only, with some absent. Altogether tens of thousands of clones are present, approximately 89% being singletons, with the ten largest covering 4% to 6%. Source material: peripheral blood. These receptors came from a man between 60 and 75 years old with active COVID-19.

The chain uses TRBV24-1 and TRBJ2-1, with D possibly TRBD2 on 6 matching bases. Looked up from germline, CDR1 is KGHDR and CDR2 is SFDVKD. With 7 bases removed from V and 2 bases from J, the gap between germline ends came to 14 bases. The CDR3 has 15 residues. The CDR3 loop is CATSPSGSAYNEQFF. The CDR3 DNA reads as TGTGCCACCAGCCCCTCCGGGAGCGCCTACAATGAGCAGTTCTTC.

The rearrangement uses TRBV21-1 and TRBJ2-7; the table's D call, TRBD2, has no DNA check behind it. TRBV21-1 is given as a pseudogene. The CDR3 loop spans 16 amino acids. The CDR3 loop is CASSNVGGPGGYEQYF. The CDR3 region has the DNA TGTGCCAGCAGCAATGTCGGCGGGCCAGGCGGCTACGAGCAGTACTTC.

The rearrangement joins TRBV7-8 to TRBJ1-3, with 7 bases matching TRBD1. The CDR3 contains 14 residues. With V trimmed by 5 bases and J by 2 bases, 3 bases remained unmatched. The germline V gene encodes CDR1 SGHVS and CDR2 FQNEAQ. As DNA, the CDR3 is TGTGCCAGCAGCCAAGGGACAGCTGGAAACACCATATATTTT. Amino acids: CASSQGTAGNTIYF.

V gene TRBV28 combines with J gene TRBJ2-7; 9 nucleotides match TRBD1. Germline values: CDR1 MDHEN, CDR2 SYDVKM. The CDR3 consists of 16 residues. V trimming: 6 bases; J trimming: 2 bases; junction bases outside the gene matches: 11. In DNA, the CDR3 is TGTGCCAGCAGCTCTCCCGTCGGGACAGGGACCTACGAGCAGTACTTC. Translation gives CASSSPVGTGTYEQYF.

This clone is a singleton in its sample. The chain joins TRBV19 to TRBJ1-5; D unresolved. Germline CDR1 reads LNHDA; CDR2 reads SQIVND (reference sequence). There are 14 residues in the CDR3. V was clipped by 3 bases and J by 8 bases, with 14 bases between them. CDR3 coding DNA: TGTGCCAGTAGTATGGGGAGGGAGCAGAAGCCCCAGCATTTT. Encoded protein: CASSMGREQKPQHF.

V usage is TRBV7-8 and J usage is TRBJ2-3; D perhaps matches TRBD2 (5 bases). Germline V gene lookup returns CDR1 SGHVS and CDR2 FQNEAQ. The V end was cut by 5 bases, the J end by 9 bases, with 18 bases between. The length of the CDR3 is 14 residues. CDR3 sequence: CASSKSGGTSTQYF. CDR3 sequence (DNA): TGTGCCAGCAGCAAAAGCGGTGGCACTTCAACGCAGTATTTT. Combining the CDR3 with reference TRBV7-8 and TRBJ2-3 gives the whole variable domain GAGVSQSPRYKVAKRGQDVALRCDPISGHVSLFWYQQALGQGPEFLTYFQNEAQLDKSGLPSDRFFAERPEGSVSTLKIQRTQQEDSAVYLCASSKSGGTSTQYFGPGTRLTVL.

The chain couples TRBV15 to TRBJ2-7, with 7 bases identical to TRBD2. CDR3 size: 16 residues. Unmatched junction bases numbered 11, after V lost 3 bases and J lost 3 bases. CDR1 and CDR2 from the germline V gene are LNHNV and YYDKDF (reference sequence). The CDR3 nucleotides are TGTGCCACCAGCAGGGCCGGACTAGGGGACGGCTACGAGCAGTACTTC. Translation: CATSRAGLGDGYEQYF.

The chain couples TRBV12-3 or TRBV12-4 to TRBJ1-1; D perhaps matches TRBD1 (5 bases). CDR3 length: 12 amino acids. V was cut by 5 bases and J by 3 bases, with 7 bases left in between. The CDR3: CASSRQYTEAFF. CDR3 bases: TGTGCCAGCAGTCGACAGTACACTGAAGCTTTCTTT.

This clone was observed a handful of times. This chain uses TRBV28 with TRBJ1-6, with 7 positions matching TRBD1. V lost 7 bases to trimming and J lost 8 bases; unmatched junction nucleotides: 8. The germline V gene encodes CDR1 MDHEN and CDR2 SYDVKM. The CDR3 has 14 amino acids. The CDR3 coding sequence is TGTGCCAGCACAGGAGGGGGCGGTGATTCACCCCTCCACTTT. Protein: CASTGGGGDSPLHF.

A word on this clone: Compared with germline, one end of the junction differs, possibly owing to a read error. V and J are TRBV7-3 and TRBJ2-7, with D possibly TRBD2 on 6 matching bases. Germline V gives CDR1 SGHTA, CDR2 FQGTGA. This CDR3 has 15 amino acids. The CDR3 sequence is CASSETGLPLGGVDF. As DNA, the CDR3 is TGTGCCAGCAGCGAAACGGGACTCCCGCTTGGCGGGGTGGACTTC.

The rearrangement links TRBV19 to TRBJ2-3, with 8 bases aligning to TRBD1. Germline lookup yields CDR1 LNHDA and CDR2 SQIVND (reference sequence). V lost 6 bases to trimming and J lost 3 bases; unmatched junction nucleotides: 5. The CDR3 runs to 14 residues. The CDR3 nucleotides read TGTGCCAGTAGGGCAGGGGGCAGAACAGATACGCAGTATTTT. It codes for CASRAGGRTDTQYF.

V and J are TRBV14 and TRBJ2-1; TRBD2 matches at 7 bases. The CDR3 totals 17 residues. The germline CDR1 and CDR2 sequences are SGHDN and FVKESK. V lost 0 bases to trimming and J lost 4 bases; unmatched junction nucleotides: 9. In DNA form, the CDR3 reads TGTGCCAGCAGCCAAGATGTGGGGCTAGCGGTATACAATGAGCAGTTCTTC. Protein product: CASSQDVGLAVYNEQFF.